This T cell receptor (beta chain) was found in a study of cytomegalovirus exposure and HLA in healthy donors. Study background: A later analysis reported the same platform for the 120 or so validation repertoires and the roughly 650 first-cohort repertoires. Study outcomes and limitations: The study flagged around 150 TCR beta chains as cytomegalovirus-associated.

The donors were part of the roughly 120-subject validation cohort, which stood apart from the roughly 700-subject first cohort. With respect to this clone: The target antigen is unknown.

Germline lookup yields CDR1 SGHTA and CDR2 FQGTGA. With 2 bases removed from V and 7 bases from J, the gap between germline ends came to 17 bases. The CDR3 runs to 15 residues. Profiling relied on immunoSEQ multiplex PCR, and the TCRdb table lists in-frame clones only, not all of them. This sample has roughly 150,000 clones, with 70% to 90% found just once. The chain links TRBV7-3 to TRBJ1-2, with a possible D match to TRBD1 (5 bases). The sequence derives from a man aged 30 to 39 in good health and CMV-seropositive. The sample taken for sequencing was PBMCs. CDR3 coding DNA: TGTGCCAGCAGCTTATCCGGACAAGGCTTCGGTGGCTACACCTTC. It specifies CASSLSGQGFGGYTF.